This T cell receptor (beta chain) was identified in a study of blood T cell repertoires in COVID-19. In the study overall: Whether acute or convalescent, the COVID-19 samples came from the United States, Italy and Spain. Nucleic acid was either cDNA or gDNA, and it came from T cells, B-cell-depleted T cells, or PBMCs.

Original data processing: Nucleated cell number was recorded as an estimate derived from reference gene primer amplification. TCRdb's table, derived via immunoSEQ multiplex PCR, lists solely in-frame clones and lacks some. V and J calls and clone size follow that table, whereas D and trimming were derived from the DNA. The sample carries approximately 470,000 clones, 87% recorded once. Participants spanned ages about 18 to 100 years and resided in 24 US areas. With 2 bases removed from V and 3 bases from J, the gap between germline ends came to 7 bases. The CDR3 loop spans 13 amino acids. CDR1 is MNHEY, CDR2 SVGAGI, per germline.

This chain joins TRBV6-5 and TRBJ1-2; D not resolved. This sequence was found in a woman aged 18-29 years who had recovered from COVID-19. Sequenced: PBMCs or T cells enriched from blood (not recorded which). CDR3 in amino acids: CASSYAPYYGYTF. CDR3 sequence (DNA): TGTGCCAGCAGTTACGCGCCTTACTATGGCTACACCTTC.